This T cell receptor (beta chain) was identified in a study of CD8+CD57+ T cells in acquired aplastic anemia. Across the whole study: Yields of DNA that came from sorted CD4+ and CD8+ cells averaged about 3 ug. Study-wide results and limits: Levels of CD8+ Simpson's diversity were not significantly distinct in patients versus controls. Both patients and controls carried the same twenty-nine CD8+ CDR3 sequences.

The CDR3 extends over 14 amino acids. Germline values: CDR1 LNHDA, CDR2 SQIVND (reference sequence). V lost 6 bases and J 0 bases, leaving 12 bases between the germline ends. The table lists this clonotype with a few counts. Its antigen is not known. CDR3 and TCR beta VDJ profiling relied on a genomic DNA template. TCRdb processed the reads anew with MiXCR; each CDR3 protein has one entry. This sample has about 160,000 distinct CDR3 sequences, with 71% found just once. Selection for sequencing was limited to patients who had shown CD8+CD57+ cell expansion by flow cytometry. Each patient carried a diagnosis of severe acquired aplastic anemia.

This chain links TRBV19 with TRBJ2-7, with D possibly TRBD2 on 6 matching bases. The sequencing sample was made of sorted CD4+, CD8+, or CD8+CD57+ T cells (not recorded which) from PBMCs. The TCR originated in a human donor with aplastic anemia. CDR3 nucleotides: TGTGCCAGTAGATTGGGGGGATCCTCCTACGAGCAGTACTTC. It encodes CASRLGGSSYEQYF.